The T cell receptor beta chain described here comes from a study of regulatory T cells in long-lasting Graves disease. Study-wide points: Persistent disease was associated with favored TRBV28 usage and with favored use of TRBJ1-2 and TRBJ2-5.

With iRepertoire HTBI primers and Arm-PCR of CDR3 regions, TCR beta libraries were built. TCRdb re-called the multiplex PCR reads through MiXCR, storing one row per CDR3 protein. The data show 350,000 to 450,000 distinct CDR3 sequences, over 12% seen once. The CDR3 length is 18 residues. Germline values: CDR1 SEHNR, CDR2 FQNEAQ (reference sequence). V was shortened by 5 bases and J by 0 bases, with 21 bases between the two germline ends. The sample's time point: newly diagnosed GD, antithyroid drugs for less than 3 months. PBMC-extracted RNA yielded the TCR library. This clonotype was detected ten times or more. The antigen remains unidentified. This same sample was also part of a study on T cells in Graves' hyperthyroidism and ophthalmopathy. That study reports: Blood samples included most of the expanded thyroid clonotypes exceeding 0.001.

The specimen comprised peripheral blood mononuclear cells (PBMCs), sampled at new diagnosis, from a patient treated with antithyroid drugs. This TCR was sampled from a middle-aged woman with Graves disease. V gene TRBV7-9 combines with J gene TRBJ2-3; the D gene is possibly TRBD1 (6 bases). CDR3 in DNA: TGTGCCAGCAGCACCTACAGGGAGACTGCCAAGAGCACAGATACGCAGTATTTT. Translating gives CASSTYRETAKSTDTQYF.